What follows are 22 T cell receptor beta chains derived from one specimen sequenced in a study of T cell responses to AZD1222 COVID-19 vaccine. The protocol was immunoSEQ multiplex PCR, while the TCRdb copy is restricted to in-frame clones and leaves out a portion. The data hold about 93,000 clones, with roughly 91% observed a single time. The sequences come from peripheral blood, collected on day 0 of MenACWY control vaccination. These receptors came from an adult in good health.

This chain connects TRBV19 to TRBJ2-3, with TRBD2 matching over 11 bases. The CDR3 sequence is 16 residues long. Germline CDR1 reads LNHDA; CDR2 reads SQIVND (reference sequence). Losses at the gene ends were 5 bases for V and 2 bases for J; bases not matched to a gene: 6. The CDR3 DNA sequence: TGTGCCAGTAGTTCGGGACTAGCGGAGCTCACAGATACGCAGTATTTT. Amino acid sequence: CASSSGLAELTDTQYF.

This chain links TRBV7-2 with TRBJ1-2; 7 bases line up with TRBD1. There are 13 residues in the CDR3. The germline gives CDR1 SGHTA, CDR2 FQGNSA. The V segment lost 5 bases and the J segment 4 bases; nucleotides outside the gene matches: 4. The CDR3 nucleotides are TGTGCCAGCAGCCGACGGGACAGCTATGGCTACACCTTC. It codes for CASSRRDSYGYTF.

The chain is built from TRBV2 and TRBJ2-5; possibly TRBD2 for D (6 bases). This CDR3 is 12 amino acids long. Germline-derived CDR1 and CDR2 are SNHLY and FYNNEI. V shed 7 bases and J shed 5 bases, with 11 bases lying between them. The CDR3 DNA sequence: TGTGCCAGCATAGCGGCGCATGAGACCCAGTACTTC. Its translation is CASIAAHETQYF.

The V call is TRBV7-9, the J call TRBJ1-2; tentatively, D is TRBD1 (6 bases). Per the germline V gene, CDR1 is SEHNR and CDR2 is FQNEAQ (reference sequence). There are 16 residues in the CDR3. Trimming took 5 bases from V and 6 from J, leaving 22 bases between them. In nucleotides, the CDR3 is TGTGCCAGCAGCCGGTTGGGTGGGGAGCGGGGGCATGGCTACACCTTC. Protein product: CASSRLGGERGHGYTF.

CDR3 protein: CASSPAIISGNTIYF. The CDR3 DNA reads TGTGCCAGCAGCCCTGCAATTATCTCAGGAAACACCATATATTTT. The J gene is TRBJ1-3, the V gene TRBV9; D ambiguous. Germline CDR1 and CDR2: SGDLS and YYNGEE. V was clipped by 4 bases and J by 4 bases, with 15 bases between them. The CDR3 length is 15 residues.

The chain links TRBV2 to TRBJ1-2, with 8 bases matching TRBD1. Germline V gene data show CDR1 as SNHLY and CDR2 as FYNNEI. CDR3 length: 16 amino acids. V gave up 5 bases and J gave up 0 bases; unmatched junction bases: 8. Here the CDR3 DNA reads TGTGCCAGCAGTCTCCGAGACAGGGGAGCTAACTATGGCTACACCTTC. Its protein is CASSLRDRGANYGYTF.

This clone has only a few counts. The gene calls are TRBV5-1 and TRBJ1-2, with a possible D match to TRBD1 (5 bases). Trimming removed 3 bases at V and 2 bases at J, with 11 bases between. The germline V gene encodes CDR1 SGHRS and CDR2 YFSETQ. The CDR3 loop spans 14 amino acids. In DNA, the CDR3 is TGCGCCAGCAGCTGGGCAGGGCCGAACTATGGCTACACCTTC. Encoded protein: CASSWAGPNYGYTF. The variable domain in full, completed from reference TRBV5-1 and TRBJ1-2, reads KAGVTQTPRYLIKTRGQQVTLSCSPISGHRSVSWYQQTPGQGLQFLFEYFSETQRNKGNFPGRFSGRQFSNSRSEMNVSTLELGDSALYLCASSWAGPNYGYTFGSGTRLTVV.

The chain couples TRBV19 to TRBJ2-3; D not certain. Germline lookup yields CDR1 LNHDA and CDR2 SQIVND (reference sequence). The V and J ends lost 3 bases and 3 bases respectively, with 7 bases between them. This CDR3 has 13 amino acids. CDR3 loop: CASSIGLTDTQYF. The DNA for the CDR3 is TGTGCCAGTAGTATTGGGTTGACAGATACGCAGTATTTT.

This clone has just one count. V is TRBV4-3 and J is TRBJ2-3; D gene uncertain. The V and J ends lost 0 bases and 1 base respectively, with 2 bases between them. This CDR3 contains 13 residues. Germline CDR1 LGHNA, CDR2 YSLEER. This CDR3 is CASSQDRTDTQYF. CDR3 nucleotide sequence: TGCGCCAGCAGCCAAGATCGCACAGATACGCAGTATTTT.

This CDR3 reads CASKTGPEGYQPQHF. The DNA for the CDR3 is TGTGCCAGCAAAACCGGACCAGAAGGATACCAGCCCCAGCATTTT. The rearrangement links TRBV2 to TRBJ1-5; D uncertain. Germline loops: CDR1 SNHLY, CDR2 FYNNEI. V was clipped by 7 bases and J by 7 bases, with 20 bases between them. The CDR3 extends over 15 amino acids.

V gene TRBV2 combines with J gene TRBJ1-3; D is uncertain. Germline V gene data show CDR1 as SNHLY and CDR2 as FYNNEI. This CDR3 is built from 13 residues. Trimming removed 1 base at V and 3 bases at J, with 4 bases between. The CDR3 here is CASSEGGGNTIYF. CDR3 DNA sequence: TGTGCCAGCAGTGAAGGGGGTGGAAACACCATATATTTT. The full variable domain, its missing parts supplied by reference TRBV2 and TRBJ1-3, is EPEVTQTPSHQVTQMGQEVILRCVPISNHLYFYWYRQILGQKVEFLVSFYNNEISEKSEIFDDQFSVERPDGSNFTLKIRSTKLEDSAMYFCASSEGGGNTIYFGEGSWLTVV.

This clone was recorded once. The CDR3 is CASSQGTDIYEQYF. The DNA for the CDR3 is TGCGCCAGCAGCCAAGGGACGGATATCTACGAGCAGTACTTC. V gene TRBV4-3 combines with J gene TRBJ2-7; D not resolved. The CDR3 is made up of 14 amino acids. CDR1 LGHNA and CDR2 YSLEER come from the germline V gene. Trimming left V 1 base short and J 3 bases short, with 10 bases between.

The CDR3 DNA reads as TGTGCCTGGAGTGTAGGAATTCATAGCAATCAGCCCCAGCATTTT. Its protein product is CAWSVGIHSNQPQHF. The gene calls are TRBV30 and TRBJ1-5; D unresolved. Germline loops: CDR1 GTSNPN, CDR2 SVGIG (reference sequence). Trimming took 0 bases from V and 0 from J, leaving 9 bases between them. CDR3 length: 15 amino acids.

The chain carries TRBV6-2 or TRBV6-3 and TRBJ1-4; weak D call: TRBD1 (5 bases). The germline CDR1 and CDR2 sequences are MNHEY and SVGEGT. V lost 2 bases to trimming and J lost 7 bases, with 14 bases between them. This CDR3 has 15 residues. In nucleotides, the CDR3 is TGTGCCAGCAGTTACCTACAGGTAAGAGGTGAAAAACTGTTTTTT. Translated: CASSYLQVRGEKLFF.

The chain joins TRBV7-8 to TRBJ2-1, with a tentative D call TRBD1 (6 bases). The germline V and J ends were trimmed by 7 bases and 7 bases, with 20 bases remaining between them. CDR3 size: 15 residues. CDR1 and CDR2 from the germline V gene are SGHVS and FQNEAQ. The CDR3 sequence: CASNKGDRRENEQFF. CDR3 DNA sequence: TGTGCCAGCAACAAGGGGGACCGTCGGGAAAATGAGCAGTTCTTC. Based on the CDR3 plus reference TRBV7-8 and TRBJ2-1, the full variable domain is GAGVSQSPRYKVAKRGQDVALRCDPISGHVSLFWYQQALGQGPEFLTYFQNEAQLDKSGLPSDRFFAERPEGSVSTLKIQRTQQEDSAVYLCASNKGDRRENEQFFGPGTRLTVL.

This clone was seen more than once but under ten times. This chain uses TRBV6-5 with TRBJ1-1, with 8 bases fitting TRBD1. The J segment lost 1 base and the V segment lost 6 bases, leaving 4 bases of the junction unmatched. The CDR3 runs to 14 residues. The germline V gene encodes CDR1 MNHEY and CDR2 SVGAGI. CDR3 residues: CASRAGTGNTEAFF. The CDR3 nucleotides read TGTGCCAGCAGAGCCGGGACAGGGAACACTGAAGCTTTCTTT.

The V and J genes are TRBV29-1 and TRBJ1-1; D perhaps matches TRBD1 (6 bases). The germline V gene has CDR1 SQVTM and CDR2 ANQGSEA. This CDR3 has 16 amino acids. V dropped 6 bases and J dropped 0 bases, with 20 bases sitting between them. As DNA, the CDR3 is TGCAGCGTCCGGCAGCAGCGGGGGGCGTTGAACACTGAAGCTTTCTTT. Its translation is CSVRQQRGALNTEAFF.

The chain uses TRBV9 and TRBJ1-1; D is unclear. The CDR3 has 13 amino acids. The germline V gene has CDR1 SGDLS and CDR2 YYNGEE. Trimming removed 2 bases from V and 4 bases from J, with 9 bases in between. The CDR3 DNA is TGTGCCAGCAGCGTCGGGTCGAGCACTGAAGCTTTCTTT. Translation gives CASSVGSSTEAFF.

CDR3 residues: CASRDVLNYGYTF. DNA of the CDR3: TGCGCCAGCCGGGACGTACTTAACTATGGCTACACCTTC. The rearrangement uses TRBV5-1 and TRBJ1-2; a weak D match, TRBD1 (5 bases). Trimming pared 7 bases from V and 1 base from J, leaving 11 bases between. Germline V gene data show CDR1 as SGHRS and CDR2 as YFSETQ. CDR3 size: 13 residues.

This clone is a singleton in its sample. The chain uses TRBV7-9 and TRBJ2-5, with D hard to call. This CDR3 is built from 14 residues. Germline V gives CDR1 SEHNR, CDR2 FQNEAQ (reference sequence). V was clipped by 5 bases and J by 5 bases, with 15 bases between them. As DNA, the CDR3 is TGTGCCAGCAGCAGCCAGTCCGTGAGGGAGACCCAGTACTTC. Protein product: CASSSQSVRETQYF.

The chain employs TRBV2 and TRBJ2-1; D not certain. Trimming took off 6 bases at V and 0 bases at J, with 12 bases between the two ends. This CDR3 region has 15 residues. The germline gives CDR1 SNHLY, CDR2 FYNNEI. The CDR3 is CASRETSLSYNEQFF. The CDR3 bases are TGTGCCAGCAGGGAAACTTCCCTCTCCTACAATGAGCAGTTCTTC.

CDR3 nucleotides: TGCAGCGTTTATGGACAGGGGGAAGGTACGCAGTATTTT. Translated: CSVYGQGEGTQYF. The gene calls are TRBV29-1 and TRBJ2-3; 10 bases are a match to TRBD1. The germline V gene encodes CDR1 SQVTM and CDR2 ANQGSEA. Losses at the gene ends were 5 bases for V and 8 bases for J; bases not matched to a gene: 7. This CDR3 is 13 amino acids long.